This T cell receptor beta chain was identified in a study of blood T cells in healthy people across ages. The CDR3 totals 13 residues. CDR1 is SGHDT and CDR2 is YYEEEE in the germline V gene. V lost 9 bases, J lost 4 bases, and 17 bases lay in between. Then a second PCR, running about 7 to 11 cycles, was carried out with a sample-barcoded 5' primer and a J-beta primer mix. MiXCR, applied by TCRdb to the 5' RACE reads, yields one record per CDR3 protein. This sample yields over 1,200,000 distinct CDR3 sequences, of which approximately 60% are seen a single time; 5% to 7% belongs to the top ten. The chain has TRBV5-6 and TRBJ2-7; TRBD2 is a possible D gene (5 bases). The clonotype comes from a man aged 18 to 30 in good health. The source material was blood. The CDR3 coding sequence is TGTGCCACCCACTTTGGAGGTCTGTACGAGCAGTACTTC. This encodes CATHFGGLYEQYF. The full variable domain, rest sourced from reference TRBV5-6 and TRBJ2-7, is DAGVTQSPTHLIKTRGQQVTLRCSPKSGHDTVSWYQQALGQGPQFIFQYYEEEERQRGNFPDRFSGHQFPNYSSELNVNALLLGDSALYLCATHFGGLYEQYFGPGTRLTVT.